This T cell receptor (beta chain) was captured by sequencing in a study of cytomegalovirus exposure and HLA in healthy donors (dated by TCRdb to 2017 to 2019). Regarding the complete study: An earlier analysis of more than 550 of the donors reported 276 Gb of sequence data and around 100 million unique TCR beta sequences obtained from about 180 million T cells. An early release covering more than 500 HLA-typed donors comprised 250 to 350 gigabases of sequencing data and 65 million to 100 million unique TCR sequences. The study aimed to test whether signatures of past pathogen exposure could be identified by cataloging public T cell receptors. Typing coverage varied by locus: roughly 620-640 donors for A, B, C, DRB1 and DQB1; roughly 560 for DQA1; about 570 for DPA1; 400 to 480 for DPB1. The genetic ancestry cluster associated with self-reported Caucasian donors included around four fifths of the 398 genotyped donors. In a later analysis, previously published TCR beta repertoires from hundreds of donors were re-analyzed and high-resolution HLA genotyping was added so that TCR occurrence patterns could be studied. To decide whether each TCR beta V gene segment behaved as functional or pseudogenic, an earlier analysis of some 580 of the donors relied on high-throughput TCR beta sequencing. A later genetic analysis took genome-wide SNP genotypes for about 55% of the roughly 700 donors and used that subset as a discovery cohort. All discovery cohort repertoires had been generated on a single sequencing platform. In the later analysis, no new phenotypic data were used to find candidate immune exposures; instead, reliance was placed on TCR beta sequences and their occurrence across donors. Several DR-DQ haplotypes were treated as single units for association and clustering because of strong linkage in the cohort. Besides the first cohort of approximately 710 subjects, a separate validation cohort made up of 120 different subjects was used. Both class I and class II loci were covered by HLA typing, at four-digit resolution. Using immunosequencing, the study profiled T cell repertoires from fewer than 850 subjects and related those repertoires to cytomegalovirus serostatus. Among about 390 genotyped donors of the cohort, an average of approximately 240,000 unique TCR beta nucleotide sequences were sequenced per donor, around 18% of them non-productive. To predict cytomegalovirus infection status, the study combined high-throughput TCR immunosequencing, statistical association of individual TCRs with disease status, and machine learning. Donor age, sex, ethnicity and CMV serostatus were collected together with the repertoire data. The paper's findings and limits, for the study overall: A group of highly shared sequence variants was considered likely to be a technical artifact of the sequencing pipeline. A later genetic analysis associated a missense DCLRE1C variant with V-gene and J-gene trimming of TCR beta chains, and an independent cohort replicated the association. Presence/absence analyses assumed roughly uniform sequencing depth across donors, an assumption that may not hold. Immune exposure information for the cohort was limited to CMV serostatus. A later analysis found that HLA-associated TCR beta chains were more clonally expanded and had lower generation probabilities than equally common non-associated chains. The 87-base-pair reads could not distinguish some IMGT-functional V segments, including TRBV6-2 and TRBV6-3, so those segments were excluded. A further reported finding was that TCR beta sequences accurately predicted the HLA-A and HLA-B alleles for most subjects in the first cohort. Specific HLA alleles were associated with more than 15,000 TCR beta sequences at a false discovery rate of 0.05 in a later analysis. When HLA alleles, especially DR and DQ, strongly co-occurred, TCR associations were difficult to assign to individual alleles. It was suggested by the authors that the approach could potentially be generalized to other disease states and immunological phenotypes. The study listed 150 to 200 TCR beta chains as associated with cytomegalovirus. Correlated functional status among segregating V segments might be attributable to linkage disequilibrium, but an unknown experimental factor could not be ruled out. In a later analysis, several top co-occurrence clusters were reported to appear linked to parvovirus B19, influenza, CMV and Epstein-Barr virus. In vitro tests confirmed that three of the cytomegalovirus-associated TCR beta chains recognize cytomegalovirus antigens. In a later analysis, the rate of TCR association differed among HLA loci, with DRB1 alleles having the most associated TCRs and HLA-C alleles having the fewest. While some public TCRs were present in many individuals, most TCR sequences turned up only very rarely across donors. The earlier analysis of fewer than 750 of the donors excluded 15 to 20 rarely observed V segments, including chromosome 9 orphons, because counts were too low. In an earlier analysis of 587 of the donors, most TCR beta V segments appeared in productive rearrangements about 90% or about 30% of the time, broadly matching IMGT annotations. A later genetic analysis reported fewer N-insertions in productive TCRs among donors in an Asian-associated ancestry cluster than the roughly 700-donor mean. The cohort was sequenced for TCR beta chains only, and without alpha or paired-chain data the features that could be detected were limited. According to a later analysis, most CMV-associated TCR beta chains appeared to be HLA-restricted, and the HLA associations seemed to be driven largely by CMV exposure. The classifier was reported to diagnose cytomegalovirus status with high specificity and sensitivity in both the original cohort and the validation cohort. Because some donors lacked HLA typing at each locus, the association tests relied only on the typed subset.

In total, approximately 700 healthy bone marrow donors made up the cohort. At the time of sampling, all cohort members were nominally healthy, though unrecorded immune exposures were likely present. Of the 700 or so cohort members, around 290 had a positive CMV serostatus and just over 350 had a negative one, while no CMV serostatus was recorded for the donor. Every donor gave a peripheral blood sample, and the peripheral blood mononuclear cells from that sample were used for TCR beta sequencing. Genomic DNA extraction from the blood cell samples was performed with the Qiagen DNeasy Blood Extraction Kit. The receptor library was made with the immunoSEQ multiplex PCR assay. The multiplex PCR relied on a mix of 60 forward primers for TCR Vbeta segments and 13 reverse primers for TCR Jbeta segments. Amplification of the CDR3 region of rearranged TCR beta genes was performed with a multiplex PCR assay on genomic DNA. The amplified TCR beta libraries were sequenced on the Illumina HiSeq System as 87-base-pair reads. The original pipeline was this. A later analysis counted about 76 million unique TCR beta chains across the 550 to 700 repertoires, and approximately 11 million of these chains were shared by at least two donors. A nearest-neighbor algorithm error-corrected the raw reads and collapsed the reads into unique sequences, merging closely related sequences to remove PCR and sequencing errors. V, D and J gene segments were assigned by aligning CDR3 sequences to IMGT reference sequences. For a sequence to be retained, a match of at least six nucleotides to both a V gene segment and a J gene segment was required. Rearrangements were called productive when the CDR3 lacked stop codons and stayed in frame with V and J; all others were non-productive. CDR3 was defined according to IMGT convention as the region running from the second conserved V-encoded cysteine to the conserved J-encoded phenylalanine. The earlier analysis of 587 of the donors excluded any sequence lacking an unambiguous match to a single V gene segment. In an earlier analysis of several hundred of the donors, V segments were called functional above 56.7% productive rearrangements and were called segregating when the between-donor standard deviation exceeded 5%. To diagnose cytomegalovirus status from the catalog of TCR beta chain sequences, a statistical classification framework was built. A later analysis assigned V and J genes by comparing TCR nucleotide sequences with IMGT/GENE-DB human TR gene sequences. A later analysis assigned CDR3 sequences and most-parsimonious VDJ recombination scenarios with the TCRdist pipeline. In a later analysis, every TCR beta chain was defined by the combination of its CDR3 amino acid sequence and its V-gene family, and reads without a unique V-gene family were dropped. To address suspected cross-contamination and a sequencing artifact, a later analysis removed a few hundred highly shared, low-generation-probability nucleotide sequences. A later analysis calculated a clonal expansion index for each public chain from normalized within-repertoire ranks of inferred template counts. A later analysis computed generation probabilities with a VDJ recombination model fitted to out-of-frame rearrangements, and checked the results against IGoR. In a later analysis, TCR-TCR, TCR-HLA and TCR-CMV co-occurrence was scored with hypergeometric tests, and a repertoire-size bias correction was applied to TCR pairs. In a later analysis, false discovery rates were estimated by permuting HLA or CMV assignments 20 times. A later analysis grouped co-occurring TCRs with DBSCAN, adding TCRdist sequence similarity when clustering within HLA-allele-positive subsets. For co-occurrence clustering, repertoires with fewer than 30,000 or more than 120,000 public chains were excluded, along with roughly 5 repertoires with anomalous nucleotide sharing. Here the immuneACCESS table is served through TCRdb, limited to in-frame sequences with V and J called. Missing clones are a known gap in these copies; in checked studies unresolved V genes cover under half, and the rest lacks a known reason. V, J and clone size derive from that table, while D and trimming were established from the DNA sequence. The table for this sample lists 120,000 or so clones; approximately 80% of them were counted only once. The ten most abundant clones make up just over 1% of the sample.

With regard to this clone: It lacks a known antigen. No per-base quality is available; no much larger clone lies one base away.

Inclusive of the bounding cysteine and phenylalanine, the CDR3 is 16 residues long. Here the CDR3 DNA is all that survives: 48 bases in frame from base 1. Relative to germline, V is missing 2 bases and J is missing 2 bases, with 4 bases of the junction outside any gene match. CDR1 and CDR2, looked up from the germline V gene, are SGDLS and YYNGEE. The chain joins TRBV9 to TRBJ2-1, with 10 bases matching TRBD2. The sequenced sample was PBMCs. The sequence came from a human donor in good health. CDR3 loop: CASSVSGGAPYNEQFF. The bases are TGTGCCAGCAGCGTCAGCGGGGGGGCGCCCTACAATGAGCAGTTCTTC. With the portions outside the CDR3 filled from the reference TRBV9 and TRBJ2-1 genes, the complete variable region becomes DSGVTQTPKHLITATGQRVTLRCSPRSGDLSVYWYQQSLDQGLQFLIQYYNGEERAKGNILERFSAQQFPDLHSELNLSSLELGDSALYFCASSVSGGAPYNEQFFGPGTRLTVL.